Listed below are T cell receptor beta chains from one sample, sequenced in a study of blood T cell repertoires in COVID-19. Clones were read by immunoSEQ multiplex PCR, and TCRdb kept only the in-frame ones, dropping some. Among about 200,000 clones listed, 90% were seen once. The sequenced sample consisted of PBMCs or T cells enriched from blood (not recorded which). These receptors were obtained from a man aged 25 to 40 who had recovered from COVID-19. Both conserved end residues are part of each CDR3. D genes are given only for firm matches. Some rows have no size entry. The others give once, few or many, or a class for an expanded clone.

d_gene	v_gene	j_gene	abundance	CDR3aa
NA	TRBV5-1	TRBJ2-3	NA	CASSLVPTDTQYF
TRBD1	TRBV29-1	TRBJ2-7	NA	CSVEGTGGFNEQYF
NA	TRBV6-6	TRBJ2-4	NA	CASRTEQLAKNIQYF
TRBD1	TRBV5-1	TRBJ2-5	NA	CASSRGQSVQETQYF
TRBD1	TRBV2	TRBJ2-5	NA	CASSEGQGDGETQYF
TRBD1	TRBV24-1	TRBJ2-1	NA	CATSAGQGLNEQFF
NA	TRBV11-2	TRBJ1-1	NA	CASSLGNEVCF
NA	TRBV6-5	TRBJ1-4	NA	CASSRTVLTNEKLFF
TRBD1	TRBV6-5	TRBJ1-1	NA	CASSNLGGSVTEAFF
TRBD2	TRBV4-1	TRBJ2-1	NA	CASGTSEFPNEQFF
NA	TRBV20-1	TRBJ1-1	NA	CSASRTLNTEAFF
NA	TRBV18	TRBJ1-2	NA	CASSPLGKESNYGYTF
TRBD2	TRBV5-1	TRBJ2-4	NA	CASSFTPPGLAGGLIAKNIQYF
NA	TRBV11-3	TRBJ2-1	once	CASSLGDNEQFF
TRBD1	TRBV2	TRBJ2-1	NA	CASSFGQGFNEQFF
NA	TRBV15	TRBJ1-6	NA	CATSREISSYNSPLHF
TRBD1	TRBV29-1	TRBJ2-3	NA	CSVERDRGLVDTQYF
TRBD2	TRBV6-2/TRBV6-3	TRBJ2-1	NA	CASSKLAGGPTSYNEQFF
TRBD1	TRBV28	TRBJ1-2	NA	CASSNAGTGGREGYTF
TRBD2	TRBV9	TRBJ2-1	NA	CASSPWGGLTDNEQFF
NA	TRBV7-2	TRBJ1-3	once	CASRPGSGNTIYF
TRBD2	TRBV28	TRBJ2-3	NA	CASSWWSAGERTDTQYF
NA	TRBV7-2	TRBJ2-7	NA	CASSLHRNYEQYF
NA	TRBV6-5	TRBJ1-2	NA	CASTDTNYGYTF
NA	TRBV19	TRBJ2-5	NA	CASSLRGGRRGHQETQYF
NA	TRBV4-1	TRBJ1-2	NA	CASSQDLLAGRYGYTF
NA	TRBV3-1/TRBV3-2	TRBJ2-2	once	CASSQDLLSAANTGELFF
NA	TRBV28	TRBJ1-5	NA	CASSFLRNQPQHF
NA	TRBV5-6	TRBJ1-5	NA	CASSLRRGSGGNQPQHF
NA	TRBV11-2	TRBJ2-3	NA	CASSFGGSSTDTQYF
TRBD1	TRBV28	TRBJ2-1	NA	CASIGTGHNEQFF
NA	TRBV18	TRBJ2-1	once	CASSPDTDSYNEQFF
NA	TRBV14	TRBJ1-5	NA	CASSQGGLSNQPQHF
TRBD1	TRBV9	TRBJ1-6	NA	CASSYRTGYNSPLHF
TRBD2	TRBV2	TRBJ2-1	NA	CASSGERGIYNEQFF
NA	TRBV5-1	TRBJ1-3	NA	CASSPRGTGNTIYF
NA	TRBV11-2	TRBJ2-1	NA	CASSLVFRSVNEQFF
TRBD2	TRBV19	TRBJ2-1	NA	CASSTPTSGSANEQFF
TRBD2	TRBV9	TRBJ2-3	NA	CASRQGASGGDTQYF
TRBD2	TRBV27	TRBJ2-7	NA	CASSWTSGPYEQYF
NA	TRBV20-1	TRBJ1-1	NA	CSASLGGLMNTEAFF
NA	TRBV6-5	TRBJ1-6	NA	CASRTANPYNSPLHF
NA	TRBV15	TRBJ1-2	NA	CATSRGQAYGYTF
NA	TRBV2	TRBJ2-5	NA	CASSEYREETQYF
NA	TRBV10-2	TRBJ1-5	once	CASSAGGGNRNQPQHF
TRBD1	TRBV30	TRBJ1-1	once	CAWKNLDRGNTEAFF